These 11 T cell receptor beta chains share one sample of origin, sequenced in a study of CD8 T cells in Susac syndrome. It was with random hexamers that 0.5 to 1 ug RNA was reverse transcribed. TCRdb passed the immunoSEQ multiplex PCR reads through MiXCR, listing each CDR3 protein once. Of about 280,000 distinct CDR3 sequences in the sample, 80% to 90% were seen once. The sequenced sample was CD8+ T cells from PBMCs. The receptors were gathered from a human donor with multiple sclerosis.

The chain combines TRBV5-6 with TRBJ2-7; D might be TRBD2 (6 bases). The CDR3 runs to 14 residues. Trimming removed 4 bases from V and 0 bases from J, with 11 bases in between. Germline CDR1 reads SGHDT; CDR2 reads YYEEEE. CDR3 in amino acids: CASSVAEISYEQYF. The CDR3 DNA reads as TGTGCCAGCAGCGTAGCGGAGATCTCCTACGAGCAGTACTTC.

The chain links TRBV27 to TRBJ2-1; TRBD2 agrees at 8 bases. V lost 7 bases to trimming and J lost 7 bases; unmatched junction nucleotides: 6. Germline V gene lookup returns CDR1 MNHEY and CDR2 SMNVEV (reference sequence). The CDR3 consists of 13 residues. The chain's CDR3 is CASTAGAGNEQFF. The CDR3 DNA sequence: TGTGCCAGCACAGCGGGAGCGGGTAATGAGCAGTTCTTC.

This rearrangement joins TRBV6-1 to TRBJ1-2; D is unresolved. Germline CDR1 MNHNS, CDR2 SASEGT. The CDR3 totals 14 residues. The V end lost 5 bases, the J end lost 2 bases, and 12 bases lay between the germline ends. The CDR3, as DNA: TGTGCCAGCAGTAGCGACCTGCAGAACTATGGCTACACCTTC. This encodes CASSSDLQNYGYTF.

This clonotype was found a few times. This chain uses TRBV7-9 with TRBJ2-2, with a weak D call TRBD1 (5 bases). Germline V gene sequence: CDR1 SEHNR, CDR2 FQNEAQ (reference sequence). The V end lost 5 bases, the J end lost 4 bases, and 11 bases lay between the germline ends. CDR3 size: 14 residues. The CDR3 coding sequence is TGTGCCAGCAGCCAGGACACATCCACCGGGGAGCTGTTTTTT. This gives the protein CASSQDTSTGELFF.

The chain joins TRBV6-5 to TRBJ2-7; 7 bases agree with TRBD2. This CDR3 region has 17 residues. The trim removed 0 bases at V and 0 bases at J, leaving 8 bases unmatched. Germline V gives CDR1 MNHEY, CDR2 SVGAGI. The CDR3 here is CASSYSSPSGHSYEQYF. Here the CDR3 DNA reads TGTGCCAGCAGTTACTCTTCGCCTAGCGGCCACTCCTACGAGCAGTACTTC.

This clonotype was detected once. The chain links TRBV27 to TRBJ2-6; D unclear. Germline lookup yields CDR1 MNHEY and CDR2 SMNVEV (reference sequence). The CDR3 has 15 amino acids. Trimming stripped 8 bases from V and 0 bases from J, with 11 bases between. CDR3: CASLGRSSGANVLTF. The DNA for the CDR3 is TGTGCCAGCCTGGGCCGGAGCTCTGGGGCCAACGTCCTGACTTTC.

Comments on this clonotype: Mismatch with germline at one junction end may stem from a read error. The chain employs TRBV7-7 and TRBJ2-1, with 10 bases fitting TRBD2. The CDR3 extends over 17 amino acids. Germline values: CDR1 SSHAT, CDR2 FNYEAQ (reference sequence). The DNA for the CDR3 is TGTGCTAGCAGCTTATTGCTAGCGGGAGCCGAGGACAATGAGCAGTTCTTC. It yields the protein CASSLLLAGAEDNEQFF. The variable domain in full, completed from reference TRBV7-7 and TRBJ2-1, reads GAGVSQSPRYKVTKRGQDVTLRCDPISSHATLYWYQQALGQGPEFLTYFNYEAQPDKSGLPSDRFSAERPEGSISTLTIQRTEQRDSAMYRCASSLLLAGAEDNEQFFGPGTRLTVL.

The chain joins TRBV28 to TRBJ2-5; TRBD1 matches 10 bases. This CDR3 is 16 amino acids long. With 4 bases clipped from V and 4 bases from J, the junction kept 9 bases outside the gene matches. Germline V gives CDR1 MDHEN, CDR2 SYDVKM. The CDR3 nucleotides are TGTGCCAGCAGTTCTCTCCCGGGACAGGGGATAGAGACCCAGTACTTC. It is translated as CASSSLPGQGIETQYF.

This chain links TRBV28 with TRBJ2-5; TRBD2 matches at 7 bases. V lost 2 bases and J lost 2; bases outside the gene matches: 5. This CDR3 contains 15 residues. In germline, CDR1 is MDHEN, CDR2 SYDVKM. The CDR3, as DNA: TGTGCCAGCAGTTTAGCAGCGGGAAAACAAGAGACCCAGTACTTC. Translation: CASSLAAGKQETQYF.

The chain joins TRBV12-3 or TRBV12-4 to TRBJ2-1; tentatively, D is TRBD1 (5 bases). Trimming left V 6 bases short and J 0 bases short, with 9 bases between. This CDR3 comprises 14 residues. In DNA form, the CDR3 reads TGTGCCAGCAGCCCTAGGGGCTCCTACAATGAGCAGTTCTTC. The encoded protein is CASSPRGSYNEQFF.

This chain links TRBV19 with TRBJ1-1; D is undetermined. Trimming cost V 4 bases and J 0 bases, with 12 bases left between them. This CDR3 is 15 amino acids long. CDR1 LNHDA and CDR2 SQIVND come from the germline V gene (reference sequence). CDR3 coding DNA: TGTGCCAGTAGTAGGCCCCCCTCAATGAACACTGAAGCTTTCTTT. Protein product: CASSRPPSMNTEAFF.